The present entry profiles one T cell receptor beta chain with its context. As processed by the authors: Amplification of reference gene primers was used by the study to estimate nucleated cell counts. Sequencing used immunoSEQ multiplex PCR; TCRdb keeps in-frame clones, though not all of them. The DNA gave D and trimming, while V, J and clone size come from that table. The sample records over 150,000 clones, around 82% being singletons. All recovered Cohort 3 donors got two negative PCRs, got clearance, or saw symptom resolution. These data belong to a study of blood T cell repertoires in COVID-19. Whole-study context: The samples span acute and convalescent COVID-19 from the United States, Italy and Spain. The cDNA or gDNA used as material had been derived from T cells, B-cell-depleted T cells, or PBMCs.

The germline CDR1 and CDR2 sequences are MNHEY and SMNVEV (reference sequence). Losses at the gene ends were 6 bases for V and 3 bases for J; bases not matched to a gene: 7. The CDR3 length is 14 residues. This clonotype was obtained from a middle-aged man who had recovered from COVID-19. The chain couples TRBV27 to TRBJ1-2; 7 bases are a match to TRBD1. Sequenced material: PBMCs or T cells enriched from blood (not recorded which). The CDR3: CASSDREEHYGYTF. CDR3 in DNA: TGTGCCAGCAGCGACAGGGAGGAACACTATGGCTACACCTTC.